The clone carrying this T cell receptor beta chain was picked up one time. The J segment lost 5 bases and the V segment lost 5 bases, leaving 3 bases of the junction unmatched. The CDR3 totals 13 residues. The sample belongs to a study of blood T cell repertoires in COVID-19. About the research overall: Samples representing acute and convalescent COVID-19 were sourced from the United States, Italy and Spain. Nucleic acid was either cDNA or gDNA, and it came from T cells, B-cell-depleted T cells, or PBMCs.

Followed over time, Seattle patients had been enrolled while infection was active. Authors' data handling: Nucleated cell number was recorded as an estimate derived from reference gene primer amplification. The data were produced by immunoSEQ multiplex PCR, yet TCRdb's version contains in-frame clones alone and is incomplete. V, J and clone size are those of that table, while D and trimming were read from the DNA. Among 150,000 to 200,000 clones listed, about 85% were seen once. The clonotype originates from an elderly man with COVID-19, enrolled during active disease. The chain has TRBV12-3 or TRBV12-4 and TRBJ2-3, with TRBD1 matching over 8 bases. The sample taken for sequencing was peripheral blood. CDR3 sequence: CASSPTGGDTQYF. CDR3 in DNA: TGTGCCAGCAGTCCTACAGGGGGAGATACGCAGTATTTT.